The 7 T cell receptor beta chains presented below share a single source sample, sequenced in a study of cytomegalovirus exposure and HLA in healthy donors. With 60 Vbeta and 13 Jbeta primers, the PCR was carried out. The repertoire was sequenced with immunoSEQ multiplex PCR; TCRdb's copy has only in-frame clones and lacks some. The top ten clones hold under 6.5% of a sample with roughly 110,000 clones, about three quarters of them seen once. Source material: PBMCs. The receptors here all came from a woman aged 50 to 60 in good health and CMV-seropositive.

Of note for this clone: Without the conserved terminal phenylalanine or tryptophan, this CDR3 likely stems from a read error. J is TRBJ1-6 and V is TRBV5-8, with 7 bases that match TRBD1. V shed 0 bases and J 9 bases; nucleotides not matched to a gene: 12. This CDR3 has 17 amino acids. CDR1 and CDR2 (germline): SGHTS, YDEGEE. The CDR3 loop reads CASSLVVMTGYGSPLHL. Here the CDR3 DNA reads TGTGCCAGCAGCTTGGTGGTGATGACAGGGTACGGTTCACCCCTCCACTTG.

This chain joins TRBV6-4 and TRBJ2-7, with D perhaps TRBD1 (6 bases). V gave up 7 bases and J gave up 1 base, with 11 bases separating them. Looked up from germline, CDR1 is MRHNA and CDR2 is SNTAGT. The CDR3 is made up of 13 amino acids. The CDR3 bases are TGTGCCAGCATTCCCAGGGGTTCCTACGAGCAGTACTTC. Translating gives CASIPRGSYEQYF.

This clone has a handful of counts. The J gene is TRBJ1-1, the V gene TRBV6-6, with 9 bases lining up with TRBD1. Germline assignment: CDR1 MNHNY and CDR2 SVGAGI (reference sequence). After removal of 5 bases from V and 5 bases from J, the junction contained 6 bases not matched to a gene. There are 14 residues in the CDR3. Here the CDR3 DNA reads TGTGCCAGCAGTGCGACAGGGGGTGGTACTGAAGCTTTCTTT. Residues: CASSATGGGTEAFF.

Remarks on this clone: Other DNA sequences in this specimen translate into the identical CDR3. V gene TRBV27 combines with J gene TRBJ2-7; possible D gene TRBD1, 5 bases. The CDR3 loop spans 14 amino acids. In germline, CDR1 is MNHEY, CDR2 SMNVEV (reference sequence). The V and J ends lost 2 bases and 4 bases respectively, with 12 bases between them. The CDR3 nucleotides read TGTGCCAGCAGTTTACAGGGCCAGGGTTACGAGCAGTACTTC. Its translation: CASSLQGQGYEQYF.

The chain carries TRBV5-1 and TRBJ2-2; 9 nucleotides agree with TRBD1. Losses at the gene ends were 3 bases for V and 4 bases for J; bases not matched to a gene: 7. The CDR3 is 16 amino acids. Germline loops: CDR1 SGHRS, CDR2 YFSETQ. The CDR3 is CASSSGQTGGTGELFF. The CDR3 bases are TGCGCCAGCAGCTCGGGCCAGACAGGGGGCACCGGGGAGCTGTTTTTT.

V is TRBV6-5 and J is TRBJ2-2, with D perhaps matching TRBD1 (6 bases). Looked up from germline, CDR1 is MNHEY and CDR2 is SVGAGI. The CDR3 is 16 residues long. V lost 4 bases and J lost 2, with 14 bases in between. This CDR3 reads CASSSTGLGNTGELFF. DNA for the CDR3: TGTGCCAGCAGTTCTACAGGGTTGGGAAACACCGGGGAGCTGTTTTTT.

The chain is built from TRBV16 and TRBJ1-6, with TRBD1 identical over 9 bases. CDR3 size: 16 residues. The germline V gene encodes CDR1 KGHSY and CDR2 FQNENV. J gave up 7 bases and V 0 bases, and 4 bases lay outside the gene matches. Here the CDR3 reads CASSQSLGTGNSPLHF. CDR3 DNA sequence: TGTGCCAGCAGCCAATCGTTAGGGACAGGGAATTCACCCCTCCACTTT.